Listed below are T cell receptor beta chains from one sample, sequenced in a study of PD-L1 blockade in urothelial cancer. Libraries were prepared by immunoSEQ multiplex PCR; TCRdb keeps only in-frame clonotypes and omits some of them. The table includes 30,000 to 45,000 clones, more than 75% detected once. The source was PBMCs, collected around atezolizumab (anti-PD-L1) treatment. These receptors all come from a man in his forties with urothelial cancer. CDR3s include the opening cysteine and the closing phenylalanine or tryptophan. D genes are given only for firm matches. Clone size is stated in some rows and not others, as once, few, many or a class when expanded.

>TRBJ1-2|TRBD1|TRBV28|NA
CASRPDRGYYGYTF
TGTGCCAGCAGACCCGACAGGGGATACTATGGCTACACCTTC
>TRBJ2-7|TRBD1|TRBV10-2|NA
CASKRQGIAYEQYF
TGCGCCAGCAAACGACAGGGTATAGCCTACGAGCAGTACTTC
>TRBJ1-3|TRBD1|TRBV7-9|NA
CASSLGRTGDSGNTIYF
TGTGCCAGCAGCTTAGGTCGGACAGGGGACTCTGGAAACACCATATATTTT
>TRBJ2-3|NA|TRBV4-2|NA
CASSQSGQPSTDTQYF
TGTGCCAGCAGCCAATCGGGACAACCTAGCACAGATACGCAGTATTTT
>TRBJ1-4|TRBD1|TRBV6-5|NA
CASSYSRQGGAEKLFF
TGTGCCAGCAGTTACTCGAGGCAGGGGGGAGCTGAAAAACTGTTTTTT
>TRBJ2-5|NA|TRBV27|NA
CASSLREYETQYF
TGTGCCAGCAGTTTAAGGGAGTACGAGACCCAGTACTTC
>TRBJ1-4|NA|TRBV28|NA
CASSWGGGSEKLFF
TGTGCCAGCAGTTGGGGCGGCGGGAGTGAAAAACTGTTTTTT
>TRBJ2-1|NA|TRBV28|NA
CASSLPQGLVKFF
TGTGCCAGCAGTTTACCCCAGGGGCTGGTGAAGTTCTTC
>TRBJ1-5|NA|TRBV28|NA
CASSNLTLYSNQPQHF
TGTGCCAGCAGTAACCTAACCCTATATAGCAATCAGCCCCAGCATTTT
>TRBJ2-5|TRBD1|TRBV5-4|NA
CASSANRGETQYF
TGTGCCAGCAGCGCGAACAGGGGAGAGACCCAGTACTTC
>TRBJ1-4|NA|TRBV30|NA
CAWGRQTRFHEKLFF
TGTGCCTGGGGCCGTCAGACCAGGTTTCATGAAAAACTGTTTTTT
>TRBJ2-5|NA|TRBV20-1|NA
CSARDMETQYF
TGCAGTGCTAGAGATATGGAGACCCAGTACTTC
>TRBJ1-5|NA|TRBV2|NA
CASRAQGNQPQHF
TGTGCCAGCAGGGCCCAGGGCAATCAGCCCCAGCATTTT
>TRBJ2-1|NA|TRBV10-3|NA
CATGRGTDEQFF
TGTGCCACCGGAAGGGGTACCGATGAGCAGTTCTTC
>TRBJ2-1|TRBD1|TRBV30|NA
CASSSGQGGNEQFF
TGTGCCTCGTCTTCGGGACAGGGTGGCAATGAGCAGTTCTTC
>TRBJ2-1|TRBD2|TRBV28|NA
CASSPGTSEVF
TGTGCCAGCAGTCCCGGGACTAGCGAGGTCTTC
>TRBJ1-2|TRBD1|TRBV7-2|NA
CASSLKGQGAGGYTF
TGTGCCAGCAGCTTAAAGGGACAGGGGGCAGGTGGCTACACCTTC
>TRBJ2-3|TRBD1|TRBV29-1|NA
CSVDRADTQYF
TGCAGCGTCGACAGGGCAGATACGCAGTATTTT
>TRBJ2-3|NA|TRBV6-6|NA
CASSYSIDRNTQYF
TGTGCCAGCAGTTACTCGATAGATCGAAATACGCAGTATTTT
>TRBJ2-1|NA|TRBV5-1|few
CASSLGGSYNEQFF
TGCGCCAGCAGCTTGGGCGGCTCCTACAATGAGCAGTTCTTC
>TRBJ2-3|NA|TRBV5-4|NA
CASTFNSDTQYF
TGTGCCAGCACCTTTAACTCAGATACGCAGTATTTT
>TRBJ2-2|TRBD2|TRBV28|medium-sized
CASTPGLAGKAGELFF
TGTGCCAGCACCCCGGGACTAGCGGGTAAGGCCGGGGAGCTGTTTTTT
>TRBJ2-7|NA|TRBV29-1|NA
CSALGQGGQIGQYF
TGCAGCGCCCTCGGCCAGGGAGGCCAAATCGGGCAGTACTTC
>TRBJ1-5|NA|TRBV28|NA
CASTSPTANNQPQHF
TGTGCCAGCACCTCCCCGACAGCGAACAATCAGCCCCAGCATTTT
>TRBJ1-1|NA|TRBV6-6|NA
CASSYKTTQGTEAFF
TGTGCCAGCAGTTACAAGACAACCCAGGGCACTGAAGCTTTCTTT
>TRBJ2-5|TRBD2|TRBV29-1|NA
CSAHAMTSGRSRWEETQYF
TGCAGCGCCCACGCAATGACTAGCGGGAGATCTAGATGGGAAGAGACCCAGTACTTC
>TRBJ2-2|TRBD1|TRBV6-1|NA
CASTGQGLSGELFF
TGTGCCAGTACGGGACAGGGGCTCTCCGGGGAGCTGTTTTTT
>TRBJ1-2|NA|TRBV9|NA
CASSPFDQMGAYGYTF
TGTGCCAGCAGCCCGTTCGACCAGATGGGAGCCTATGGCTACACCTTC
>TRBJ2-5|NA|TRBV7-9|NA
CASSLEGLHGETQYF
TGTGCCAGCAGCTTAGAAGGACTCCACGGGGAGACCCAGTACTTC
>TRBJ2-7|NA|TRBV2|NA
CASSDLSGASYEQYF
TGTGCCAGCAGTGATCTTTCAGGGGCCTCCTACGAGCAGTACTTC
>TRBJ2-3|NA|TRBV5-1|NA
CASSLEQGRDTQYF
TGCGCCAGCAGCTTGGAACAGGGAAGAGATACGCAGTATTTT
>TRBJ2-5|TRBD1|TRBV18|NA
CASSPYTGTGKETQYF
TGTGCCAGCTCACCATATACCGGGACAGGGAAAGAGACCCAGTACTTC
>TRBJ2-1|TRBD2|TRBV5-6|NA
CASSKRTSAYNEQFF
TGTGCCAGCAGCAAACGGACTAGCGCATACAATGAGCAGTTCTTC
>TRBJ1-2|NA|TRBV28|NA
CASSLGQGMGGYTF
TGTGCCAGCAGTTTAGGGCAGGGGATGGGTGGCTACACCTTC
>TRBJ1-3|NA|TRBV27|NA
CASSQRIESTIYF
TGTGCCAGCAGCCAGAGGATCGAGTCCACCATATATTTT
>TRBJ2-7|NA|TRBV5-4|NA
CASSSPPGYEQYF
TGTGCCAGCAGCTCCCCACCGGGCTACGAGCAGTACTTC
>TRBJ2-1|TRBD2|TRBV19|NA
CASSFIAGTGEQFF
TGTGCCAGTAGTTTCATAGCGGGGACCGGGGAGCAGTTCTTC
>TRBJ2-1|TRBD2|TRBV11-1|NA
CASGLAESRTEFF
TGTGCCAGCGGACTAGCGGAAAGCCGAACGGAGTTCTTC
>TRBJ2-3|TRBD2|TRBV28|once
CAILPAGGPLTDTQYF
TGTGCCATCTTACCAGCGGGAGGCCCTCTCACAGATACGCAGTATTTT
>TRBJ2-7|TRBD2|TRBV28|once
CASSLLGGRGGEQYF
TGTGCCAGCAGTTTATTAGGCGGGAGGGGAGGGGAGCAGTACTTC
>TRBJ1-2|TRBD1|TRBV29-1|NA
CSQGQGRDGYTF
TGCAGCCAGGGACAGGGGAGGGATGGCTACACCTTC
>TRBJ1-1|TRBD1|TRBV28|NA
CASSPALGQANTEAFF
TGTGCCAGCAGTCCAGCTTTGGGACAGGCAAACACTGAAGCTTTCTTT
>TRBJ1-2|NA|TRBV15|NA
CATSRDRVYGYTF
TGTGCCACCAGCAGAGACAGGGTTTATGGCTACACCTTC
>TRBJ1-2|NA|TRBV7-2|NA
CASSLARAYGYTF
TGTGCCAGCAGCTTAGCGAGGGCGTATGGCTACACCTTC